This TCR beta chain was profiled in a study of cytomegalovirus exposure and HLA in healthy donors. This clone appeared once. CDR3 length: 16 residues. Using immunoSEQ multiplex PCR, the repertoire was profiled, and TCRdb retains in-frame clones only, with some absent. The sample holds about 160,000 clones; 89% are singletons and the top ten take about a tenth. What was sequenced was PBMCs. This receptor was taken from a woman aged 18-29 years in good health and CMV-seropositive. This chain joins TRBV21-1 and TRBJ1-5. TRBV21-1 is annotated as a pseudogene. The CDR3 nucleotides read TGTGCCAGCAGCCTACGGACGGGATATAGCAATCAGCCCCAGCATTTT. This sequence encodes CASSLRTGYSNQPQHF.